This TCR beta chain comes out of a study of blood T cell repertoires in COVID-19. Using immunoSEQ multiplex PCR, the repertoire was profiled, and TCRdb retains in-frame clones only, with some absent. The table shows some 180,000 clones, with 85% occurring only once. Germline V lookup: CDR1 MNHEY, CDR2 SMNVEV (reference sequence). CDR3 size: 12 residues. The trim removed 5 bases at V and 4 bases at J, leaving 0 bases unmatched. On this clone: A much larger clone is a single base away; this may be a read error. The sample has other DNA sequences that encode this CDR3 too.

The specimen was PBMCs or T cells enriched from blood (not recorded which). This clonotype originated in a man aged 40-55 years who had recovered from COVID-19. The rearrangement uses TRBV27 and TRBJ1-1, with 8 bases fitting TRBD1. Here the CDR3 reads CASSTGGTEAFF. In DNA, the CDR3 is TGTGCCAGCAGTACAGGGGGCACTGAAGCTTTCTTT.